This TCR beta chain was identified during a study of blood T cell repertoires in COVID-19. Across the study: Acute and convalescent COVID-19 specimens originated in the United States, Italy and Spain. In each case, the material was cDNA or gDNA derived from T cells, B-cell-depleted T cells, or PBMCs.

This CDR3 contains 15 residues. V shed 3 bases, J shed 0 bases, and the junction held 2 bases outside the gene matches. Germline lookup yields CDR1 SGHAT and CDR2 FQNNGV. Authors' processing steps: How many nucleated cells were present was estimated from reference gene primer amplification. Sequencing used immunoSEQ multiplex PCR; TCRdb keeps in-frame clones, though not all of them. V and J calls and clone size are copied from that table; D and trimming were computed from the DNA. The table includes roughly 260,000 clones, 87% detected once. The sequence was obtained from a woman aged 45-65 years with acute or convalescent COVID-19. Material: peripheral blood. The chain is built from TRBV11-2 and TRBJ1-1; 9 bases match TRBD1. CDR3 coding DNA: TGTGCCAGCAGCTTGACAGGGGGGATGAACACTGAAGCTTTCTTT. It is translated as CASSLTGGMNTEAFF.